The 25 T cell receptor beta chains reported below all come from one sample, sequenced in a study of regulatory T cells in long-lasting Graves disease. iRepertoire HTBI primers and Arm-PCR of CDR3 regions built TCR beta libraries. In TCRdb, the multiplex PCR reads were re-called with MiXCR into one record per CDR3 protein. In the table there are approximately 540,000 distinct CDR3 sequences, around 12% of which are singletons. As to time point: newly diagnosed GD, antithyroid drugs for less than 3 months. TCR sequences were obtained from RNA taken from PBMCs. In addition, the sample was reused for a study of T cells in Graves' hyperthyroidism and ophthalmopathy.

The sequences come from peripheral blood mononuclear cells (PBMCs), collected at new diagnosis, from a patient treated with antithyroid drugs. The receptors here all came from a woman in her 30s with Graves disease.

This clonotype was seen many times. This chain uses TRBV2 with TRBJ2-6, with 10 bases aligning to TRBD1. The length of the CDR3 is 18 residues. Trimming removed 4 bases from V and 0 bases from J; junction bases left unmatched: 6. CDR1 and CDR2 from the germline V gene are SNHLY and FYNNEI. CDR3 sequence: CASSGRDRGFSGANVLTF. CDR3 nucleotides: TGTGCCAGCAGTGGCCGGGACAGGGGTTTCTCTGGGGCCAACGTCCTGACTTTC. Complete variable domain (other parts from reference TRBV2 and TRBJ2-6): EPEVTQTPSHQVTQMGQEVILRCVPISNHLYFYWYRQILGQKVEFLVSFYNNEISEKSEIFDDQFSVERPDGSNFTLKIRSTKLEDSAMYFCASSGRDRGFSGANVLTFGAGSRLTVL.

This clonotype came up many times. This chain joins TRBV13 and TRBJ2-1; the D gene is possibly TRBD1 (6 bases). This CDR3 is built from 13 residues. Germline V gives CDR1 PRHDT, CDR2 FYEKMQ (reference sequence). V was trimmed by 8 bases and J by 8 bases, leaving 16 bases between them. CDR3 sequence reads: CASADSGVDEQFF. The CDR3, as DNA: TGTGCCAGCGCTGATTCAGGGGTCGATGAGCAGTTCTTC. The full variable domain, its missing parts supplied by reference TRBV13 and TRBJ2-1, is AAGVIQSPRHLIKEKRETATLKCYPIPRHDTVYWYQQGPGQDPQFLISFYEKMQSDKGSIPDRFSAQQFSDYHSELNMSSLELGDSALYFCASADSGVDEQFFGPGTRLTVL.

This clonotype was recorded many times. The chain is built from TRBV11-3 and TRBJ1-2; 7 bases line up with TRBD1. This CDR3 is 16 amino acids long. CDR1 is SGHNT and CDR2 is YENEEA in the germline V gene. The trim removed 0 bases at V and 7 bases at J, leaving 11 bases unmatched. The CDR3 nucleotides are TGTGCCAGCAGCTTAGAATCGGCAGGGGGGATTGGTGGCTACACCTTC. Amino acids: CASSLESAGGIGGYTF.

The chain has TRBV27 and TRBJ2-3; tentatively, D is TRBD2 (5 bases). CDR3 length: 14 residues. The V end was cut by 3 bases, the J end by 1 base, with 8 bases between. Germline V gene data show CDR1 as MNHEY and CDR2 as SMNVEV (reference sequence). The CDR3 region is CASSFLARTDTQYF. CDR3 nucleotides: TGTGCCAGCAGTTTCCTAGCCCGCACAGATACGCAGTATTTT.

On this clonotype itself: The likely explanation is a read error, given a far larger clone one base away. The V call is TRBV27, the J call TRBJ2-1; 8 bases match TRBD2. Germline loops: CDR1 MNHEY, CDR2 SMNVEV (reference sequence). V shed 5 bases, J shed 8 bases, and the junction held 11 bases outside the gene matches. The CDR3 is 15 residues long. Written as DNA, the CDR3 is TGTGCCAGCAGTGCTTTGGGCCTCGGGAGGGATGAGCAGTTCTTC. Protein product: CASSALGLGRDEQFF.

This clonotype was counted many times. This sequence joins TRBV11-2 and TRBJ2-7, with D unclear. CDR3 length: 13 residues. CDR1 SGHAT and CDR2 FQNNGV come from the germline V gene. With 0 bases removed from V and 2 bases from J, the gap between germline ends came to 5 bases. The CDR3 DNA is TGTGCCAGCAGCTTAGATCTCGCCTACGAGCAGTACTTC. Translation gives CASSLDLAYEQYF.

The chain links TRBV2 to TRBJ2-3, with TRBD1 identical over 8 bases. The CDR3 is made up of 16 amino acids. V shed 3 bases, J shed 0 bases, and the junction held 5 bases outside the gene matches. CDR1 and CDR2 (germline): SNHLY, FYNNEI. CDR3 nucleotide sequence: TGTGCCAGCAGTGAGACAGGGGTCGCCAGCACAGATACGCAGTATTTT. Protein sequence: CASSETGVASTDTQYF.

This clonotype came up a few times. This chain joins TRBV7-3 and TRBJ2-7; 15 bases match TRBD2. The CDR3 extends over 17 amino acids. The germline V gene has CDR1 SGHTA and CDR2 FQGTGA. The ends lost 4 bases at V and 5 bases at J; junction bases unmatched: 9. CDR3 bases: TGTGCCAGCAGCTACAACCGGACTAGCGGGAGGGAACACGAGCAGTACTTC. The encoded protein is CASSYNRTSGREHEQYF.

The chain uses TRBV28 and TRBJ2-1, with D tentatively TRBD2 (5 bases). The length of the CDR3 is 15 residues. In germline, CDR1 is MDHEN, CDR2 SYDVKM. Trimming cost V 5 bases and J 2 bases, with 13 bases left between them. CDR3 DNA sequence: TGTGCCAGCAGTCGATTGGGGAGCGCCTACAATGAGCAGTTCTTC. Translation: CASSRLGSAYNEQFF. The variable domain in full, completed from reference TRBV28 and TRBJ2-1, reads DVKVTQSSRYLVKRTGEKVFLECVQDMDHENMFWYRQDPGLGLRLIYFSYDVKMKEKGDIPEGYSVSREKKERFSLILESASTNQTSMYLCASSRLGSAYNEQFFGPGTRLTVL.

On this clonotype: At one boundary the junction diverges from the germline segment, which might be a read error. V is TRBV5-4 and J is TRBJ1-4; 7 bases agree with TRBD1. The CDR3 has 13 amino acids. Germline loops: CDR1 SGHNT, CDR2 YYREEE (reference sequence). The CDR3 region is CASSLTGVEKLSF. For the CDR3, the DNA is TGTGCCAGCAGCTTGACAGGGGTTGAAAAACTGTCTTTT. Looking up the rest from reference TRBV5-4 and TRBJ1-4 gives the full variable domain: ETGVTQSPTHLIKTRGQQVTLRCSSQSGHNTVSWYQQALGQGPQFIFQYYREEENGRGNFPPRFSGLQFPNYSSELNVNALELDDSALYLCASSLTGVEKLSFGSGTQLSVL.

This clonotype appeared many times. The rearrangement links TRBV18 to TRBJ2-7; tentatively, D is TRBD2 (5 bases). The CDR3 has 15 residues. Germline V gene lookup returns CDR1 KGHSH and CDR2 LQKENI. Trimming left V 3 bases short and J 6 bases short, with 18 bases between. CDR3 amino acids: CASSPTQGLAGEQYF. CDR3 nucleotides: TGTGCCAGCTCACCCACCCAAGGACTGGCGGGCGAGCAGTACTTC.

In its sample, this clonotype was seen many times. This chain joins TRBV5-1 and TRBJ2-1, with D uncertain. The V end lost 0 bases, the J end lost 0 bases, and 7 bases lay between the germline ends. CDR1 and CDR2 (germline): SGHRS, YFSETQ. CDR3 length: 15 residues. The CDR3 DNA follows: TGCGCCAGCAGCTTGGACAGTAGCTCCTACAATGAGCAGTTCTTC. Its translation is CASSLDSSSYNEQFF. The full variable domain, with the rest looked up from reference TRBV5-1 and TRBJ2-1, is KAGVTQTPRYLIKTRGQQVTLSCSPISGHRSVSWYQQTPGQGLQFLFEYFSETQRNKGNFPGRFSGRQFSNSRSEMNVSTLELGDSALYLCASSLDSSSYNEQFFGPGTRLTVL.

At least ten counts were recorded for this clonotype. The CDR3 DNA follows: TGTGCCTGGAGTGTTTGGGACAGGGGTTTCCACCACGAGCAGTACTTC. Translated, it gives CAWSVWDRGFHHEQYF. The V call is TRBV30, the J call TRBJ2-7; 10 nucleotides agree with TRBD1. Germline V lookup: CDR1 GTSNPN, CDR2 SVGIG (reference sequence). The CDR3 is made up of 16 amino acids. Trimming cost V 0 bases and J 5 bases; bases outside gene matches: 10. Supplemented by reference TRBV30 and TRBJ2-7, the full variable domain reads SQTIHQWPATLVQPVGSPLSLECTVEGTSNPNLYWYRQAAGRGLQLLFYSVGIGQISSEVPQNLSASRPQDRQFILSSKKLLLSDSGFYLCAWSVWDRGFHHEQYFGPGTRLTVT.

The table lists this clonotype with many counts. The gene calls are TRBV7-2 and TRBJ2-1; 14 bases map to TRBD2. The germline CDR1 and CDR2 sequences are SGHTA and FQGNSA. The trim removed 5 bases at V and 10 bases at J, leaving 7 bases unmatched. The CDR3 runs 15 residues. CDR3 region: CASSEGLAGVSEQFF. The CDR3 DNA follows: TGTGCCAGCAGCGAGGGACTAGCGGGAGTTTCGGAGCAGTTCTTC.

This chain links TRBV20-1 with TRBJ1-2; 12 nucleotides line up with TRBD1. The junction had 17 bases not matched to a gene; V was cut back by 5 bases and J by 7 bases. The CDR3 contains 17 residues. From germline, CDR1 is DFQATT and CDR2 SNEGSKA (reference sequence). In DNA form, the CDR3 reads TGCAGTGCTCGCGGGGTGACGACCGGGACAGGGGGCGGTGGCTACACCTTC. Residues: CSARGVTTGTGGGGYTF.

This clonotype showed up just a few times. This chain links TRBV14 with TRBJ1-1; weak D call: TRBD1 (5 bases). Germline lookup yields CDR1 SGHDN and CDR2 FVKESK. The CDR3 consists of 15 residues. V was trimmed by 1 base and J by 1 base, leaving 10 bases between them. Here the CDR3 DNA reads TGTGCCAGCAGCCAAGTGCGACAGCAGAACACTGAAGCTTTCTTT. Amino acids: CASSQVRQQNTEAFF.

This clonotype was detected a few times. This sequence joins TRBV25-1 and TRBJ2-7, with 10 positions matching TRBD1. Germline CDR1 reads MGHDK; CDR2 reads SYGVNS. V shed 3 bases, J shed 5 bases, and the junction held 7 bases outside the gene matches. The CDR3 length is 15 residues. CDR3 nucleotide sequence: TGTGCCAGCAGTGAGGCGACAGGGGGCTGGGACGAGCAGTACTTC. Amino acids: CASSEATGGWDEQYF.

This clonotype has only a few counts. The rearrangement uses TRBV20-1 and TRBJ1-2, with a possible D match to TRBD1 (5 bases). The CDR3 runs to 14 residues. Germline lookup yields CDR1 DFQATT and CDR2 SNEGSKA (reference sequence). Trimming stripped 0 bases from V and 7 bases from J, with 15 bases between. CDR3 amino acids: CSARDGASYSGYTF. In nucleotides, the CDR3 is TGCAGTGCTAGAGATGGGGCGTCTTATTCTGGCTACACCTTC.

This clonotype was counted ten times or more. The genes are TRBV5-1 and TRBJ2-5, with no clear D. This CDR3 spans 14 amino acids. Per germline, CDR1 SGHRS and CDR2 YFSETQ. Trimming pared 1 base from V and 5 bases from J, leaving 12 bases between. The CDR3 loop is CASSLTVSGETQYF. Here the CDR3 DNA reads TGCGCCAGCAGCTTGACCGTCTCCGGGGAGACCCAGTACTTC.

Ten or more counts support this clonotype. This chain joins TRBV27 and TRBJ2-1; 10 bases fit TRBD2. Looked up from germline, CDR1 is MNHEY and CDR2 is SMNVEV (reference sequence). The J segment lost 3 bases and the V segment lost 7 bases, leaving 15 bases of the junction unmatched. CDR3 length: 18 amino acids. The CDR3 DNA follows: TGTGCCAGCACTCTCATCGCGACTAGCGGGCCGGACTACAATGAGCAGTTCTTC. Protein: CASTLIATSGPDYNEQFF.

This clonotype has at least ten counts. CDR3 loop: CASSSPKRLAGGRETQYF. CDR3 DNA sequence: TGTGCCAGCAGCTCCCCAAAAAGATTAGCGGGAGGTAGAGAGACCCAGTACTTC. V usage is TRBV7-6 and J usage is TRBJ2-5, with 10 positions matching TRBD2. Looked up from germline, CDR1 is SGHVS and CDR2 is FNYEAQ. The CDR3 sequence is 18 residues long. The V and J ends lost 4 bases and 4 bases, in that order; junction bases with no gene match: 15.

This clonotype was seen a single time. The V call is TRBV10-2, the J call TRBJ2-3; 11 bases fit TRBD2. Trimming at V came to 3 bases and at J to 0 bases, leaving 8 bases not matched to a gene. This CDR3 is 18 amino acids long. The germline V gene encodes CDR1 WSHSY and CDR2 SAAADI. In DNA form, the CDR3 reads TGCGCCAGCAGTGATCCCGGGACTAGCGGTCCTAGCACAGATACGCAGTATTTT. Translation: CASSDPGTSGPSTDTQYF.

The chain combines TRBV29-1 with TRBJ1-2; 9 bases are shared with TRBD1. Germline assignment: CDR1 SQVTM and CDR2 ANQGSEA. After removal of 4 bases from V and 8 bases from J, the junction contained 11 bases not matched to a gene. The CDR3 is 14 amino acids. The CDR3 sequence is CSVGGRTGALGYTF. The DNA for the CDR3 is TGCAGCGTTGGAGGTAGGACAGGGGCATTGGGCTACACCTTC.

The rearrangement links TRBV19 to TRBJ2-2; possible D gene TRBD2, 5 bases. Looked up from germline, CDR1 is LNHDA and CDR2 is SQIVND (reference sequence). Trimming cost V 9 bases and J 5 bases, with 13 bases left between them. The CDR3 is 13 amino acids. CDR3 residues: CASESGRTGELFF. CDR3 sequence (DNA): TGTGCCAGCGAATCGGGGAGAACCGGGGAGCTGTTTTTT.

V is TRBV5-1 and J is TRBJ1-5; D remains ambiguous. CDR1 is SGHRS and CDR2 is YFSETQ in the germline V gene. Trimming removed 0 bases from V and 4 bases from J, with 11 bases in between. There are 15 residues in the CDR3. This chain's CDR3 is CASSLEVGRNQPQHF. CDR3 sequence (DNA): TGCGCCAGCAGCTTGGAGGTAGGGAGGAATCAGCCCCAGCATTTT.